The 9 T cell receptor beta chains below come from one sample, sequenced in a study of cytomegalovirus exposure and HLA in healthy donors. The PCR employed 60 Vbeta primers together with 13 Jbeta primers. Using immunoSEQ multiplex PCR, the repertoire was profiled, and TCRdb retains in-frame clones only, with some absent. The sample lists 180,000 or so clones, 76% seen once, with 0.7% to 0.8% in the top ten. Specimen: PBMCs. The receptors derive from a female donor in good health and CMV-seronegative.

The gene calls are TRBV6-1 and TRBJ1-5; 11 bases are a match to TRBD1. Germline V CDR1 and CDR2: MNHNS, SASEGT. Unmatched junction bases numbered 4, after V lost 1 base and J lost 8 bases. This CDR3 comprises 15 residues. The CDR3, as DNA: TGTGCCAGCAGTGAAGGGACAGGGGGCGTAGAGCCCCAGCATTTT. Translated: CASSEGTGGVEPQHF.

The chain's CDR3 is CASSLLAGGETQYF. The CDR3 DNA reads TGTGCCAGCAGCTTACTAGCGGGAGGGGAGACCCAGTACTTC. The chain uses TRBV11-2 and TRBJ2-5; 12 positions match TRBD2. Germline V gene data show CDR1 as SGHAT and CDR2 as FQNNGV. The CDR3 totals 14 residues. After removal of 2 bases from V and 5 bases from J, the junction contained 0 bases not matched to a gene.

The rearrangement links TRBV18 to TRBJ1-5; 7 positions agree with TRBD1. The CDR3 totals 15 residues. Germline V gene sequence: CDR1 KGHSH, CDR2 LQKENI. The trim removed 3 bases at V and 3 bases at J, leaving 5 bases unmatched. The CDR3 DNA is TGTGCCAGCTCACCGAACACAGGGGCCAATCAGCCCCAGCATTTT. Protein: CASSPNTGANQPQHF.

This chain's CDR3 is CASRGSWGGNTDTQYF. Here the CDR3 DNA reads TGTGCCAGCAGGGGTTCCTGGGGGGGGAACACAGATACGCAGTATTTT. V is TRBV2 and J is TRBJ2-3; 7 bases agree with TRBD2. Germline loops: CDR1 SNHLY, CDR2 FYNNEI. This CDR3 comprises 16 residues. V lost 6 bases, J lost 2 bases, and 11 bases stayed unmatched.

This rearrangement joins TRBV7-8 to TRBJ1-5, with D perhaps TRBD1 (6 bases). Germline values: CDR1 SGHVS, CDR2 FQNEAQ. The CDR3 covers 14 residues. Deletions cut 3 bases from V and 2 bases from J, with 8 bases between. CDR3 nucleotide sequence: TGTGCCAGCAGCTTGGACAGCGGCAATCAGCCCCAGCATTTT. Its translation is CASSLDSGNQPQHF.

The genes are TRBV2 and TRBJ1-1, with 8 bases matching TRBD1. V shed 5 bases, J shed 4 bases, and the junction held 9 bases outside the gene matches. There are 15 residues in the CDR3. Germline-derived CDR1 and CDR2 are SNHLY and FYNNEI. The CDR3 nucleotides are TGTGCCAGCAGTCCTCCGGGACAGGTGTTCACTGAAGCTTTCTTT. This gives the protein CASSPPGQVFTEAFF.

This clone came up a few times. The chain links TRBV5-4 to TRBJ2-7; 8 positions agree with TRBD1. CDR3 size: 15 residues. Trimming at V came to 0 bases and at J to 2 bases, leaving 4 bases not matched to a gene. CDR1 and CDR2 from the germline V gene are SGHNT and YYREEE (reference sequence). CDR3 DNA sequence: TGTGCCAGCAGCTTGGGGACAGGGCCCCCCTACGAGCAGTACTTC. Its protein product is CASSLGTGPPYEQYF. The variable domain in full, with the rest retrieved from reference TRBV5-4 and TRBJ2-7, is ETGVTQSPTHLIKTRGQQVTLRCSSQSGHNTVSWYQQALGQGPQFIFQYYREEENGRGNFPPRFSGLQFPNYSSELNVNALELDDSALYLCASSLGTGPPYEQYFGPGTRLTVT.

The genes are TRBV7-2 and TRBJ2-2; TRBD1 might be the D (5 bases). Per the germline V gene, CDR1 is SGHTA and CDR2 is FQGNSA. The CDR3 runs to 15 residues. V lost 1 base, J lost 5 bases, and 11 bases lay in between. The CDR3 loop is CASSLGQGSTGELFF. Here the CDR3 DNA reads TGTGCCAGCAGCTTAGGGCAGGGAAGTACCGGGGAGCTGTTTTTT.

The chain joins TRBV5-1 to TRBJ2-2, with D perhaps matching TRBD1 (5 bases). Deletions cut 7 bases from V and 0 bases from J, with 7 bases between. This CDR3 spans 13 amino acids. Per the germline V gene, CDR1 is SGHRS and CDR2 is YFSETQ. CDR3 bases: TGCGCCAGCGCGACAGCGAACACCGGGGAGCTGTTTTTT. This encodes CASATANTGELFF.